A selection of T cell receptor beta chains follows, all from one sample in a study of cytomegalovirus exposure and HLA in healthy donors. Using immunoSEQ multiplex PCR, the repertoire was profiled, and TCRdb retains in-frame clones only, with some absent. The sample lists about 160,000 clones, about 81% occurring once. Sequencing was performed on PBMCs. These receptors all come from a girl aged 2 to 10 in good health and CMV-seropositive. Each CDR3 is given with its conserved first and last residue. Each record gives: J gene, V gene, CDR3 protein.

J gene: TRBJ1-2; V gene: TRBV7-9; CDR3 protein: CASSSEGGRRYTF
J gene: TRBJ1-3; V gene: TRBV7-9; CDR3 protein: CASSLEERPSSGNTIYF
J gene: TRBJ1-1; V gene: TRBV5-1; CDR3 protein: CASSFNGRVNTEAFF
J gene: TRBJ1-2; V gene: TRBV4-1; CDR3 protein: CASSQTYYGYTF
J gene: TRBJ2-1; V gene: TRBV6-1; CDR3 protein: CASILWAGPNEQFF
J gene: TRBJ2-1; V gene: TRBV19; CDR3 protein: CASRTVGLAGEKQSNEQFF
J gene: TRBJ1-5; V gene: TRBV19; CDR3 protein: CASSVSGTGLGQPQHF
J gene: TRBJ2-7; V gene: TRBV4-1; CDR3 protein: CASSQGQGLDHEQYF
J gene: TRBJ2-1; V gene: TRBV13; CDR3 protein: CASSSYNEQFF
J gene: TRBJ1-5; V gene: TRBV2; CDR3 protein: CASKRGGDSNQPQHF
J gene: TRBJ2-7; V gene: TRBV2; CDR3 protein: CAGGGTSVQPGEQYF
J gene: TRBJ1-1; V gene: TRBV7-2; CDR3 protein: CASSAVGTGFTEAFF
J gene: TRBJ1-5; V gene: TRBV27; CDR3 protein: CASSLVGGGGLTPQHF
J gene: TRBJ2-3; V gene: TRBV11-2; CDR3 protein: CASSLRSLRLSTDTQYF
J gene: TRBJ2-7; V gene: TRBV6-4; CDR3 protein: CASSDGGAANEQYF
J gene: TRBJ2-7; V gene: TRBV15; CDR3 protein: CATSRVGGAGGLGEQYF
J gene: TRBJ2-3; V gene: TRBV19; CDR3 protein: CASCPARSTDTQYF
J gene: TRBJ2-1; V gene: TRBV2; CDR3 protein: CASSPTSYNEQFF
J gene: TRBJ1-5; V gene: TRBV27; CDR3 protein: CASSRQGPLNQPQHF
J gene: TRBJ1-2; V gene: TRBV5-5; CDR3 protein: CASSLGRGNYGYTF
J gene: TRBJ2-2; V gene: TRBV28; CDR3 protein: CASSLRGQVTGELFF
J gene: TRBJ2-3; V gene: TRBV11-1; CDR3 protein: CASSPQGALRVLNTQYF
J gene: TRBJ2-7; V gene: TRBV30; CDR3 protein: CAWSEGGPYEQYF
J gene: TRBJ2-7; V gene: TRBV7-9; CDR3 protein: CASSLVKGGAYEQYF
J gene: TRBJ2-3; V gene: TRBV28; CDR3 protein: CASSFGVSDTQYF
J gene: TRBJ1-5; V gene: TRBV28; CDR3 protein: CASTWGGVLQPQHF
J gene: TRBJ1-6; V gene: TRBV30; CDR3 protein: CAWSKGLGIRSPLHF
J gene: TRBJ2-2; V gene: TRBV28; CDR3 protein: CASSPFQASWYTGELFF
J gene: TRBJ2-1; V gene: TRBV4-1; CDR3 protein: CASSVGLAGGRDEQFF
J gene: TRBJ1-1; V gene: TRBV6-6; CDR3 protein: CASRIWTGGLGTEAFF
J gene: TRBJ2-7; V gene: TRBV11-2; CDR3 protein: CASSLDRDRYLSYEQYF
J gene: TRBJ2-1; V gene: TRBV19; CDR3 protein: CASSIWASYNEQFF
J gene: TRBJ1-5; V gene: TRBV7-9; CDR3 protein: CASSLGSPRPQHF
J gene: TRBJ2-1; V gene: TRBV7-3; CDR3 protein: CASSLNNYNEQFF
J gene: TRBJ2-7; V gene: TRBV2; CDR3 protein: CASIWRVTGGFNEQYF
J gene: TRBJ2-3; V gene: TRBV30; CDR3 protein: CAWRGDRVTDTQYF
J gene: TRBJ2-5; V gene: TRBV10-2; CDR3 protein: CASRRSGEETQYF
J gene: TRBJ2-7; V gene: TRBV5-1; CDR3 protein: CASSLAGGFVYEQYF
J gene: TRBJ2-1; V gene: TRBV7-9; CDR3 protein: CASSLGREASYNEQFF
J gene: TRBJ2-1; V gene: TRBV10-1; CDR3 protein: CASTPKGLAGDYEQFF
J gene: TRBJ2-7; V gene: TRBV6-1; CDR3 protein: CASSERLGQDFSYEQYF
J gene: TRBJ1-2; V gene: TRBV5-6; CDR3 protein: CASSSQGVYGYTF
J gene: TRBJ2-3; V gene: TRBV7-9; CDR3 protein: CASSLIVGQGLTDTQYF
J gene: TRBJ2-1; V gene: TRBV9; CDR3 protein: CASSLAYSYNEQFF
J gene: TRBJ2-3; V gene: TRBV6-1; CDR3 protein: CASSRTGGFRDTQYF
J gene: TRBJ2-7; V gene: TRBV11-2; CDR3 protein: CASSFSGNRYEQYF
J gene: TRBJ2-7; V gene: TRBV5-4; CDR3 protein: CASSLNLASGLSYEQYF
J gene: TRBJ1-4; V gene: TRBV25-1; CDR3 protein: CASSESSGSGVKEKLFF
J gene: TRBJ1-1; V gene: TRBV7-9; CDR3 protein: CASSLDGRPYTEAFF
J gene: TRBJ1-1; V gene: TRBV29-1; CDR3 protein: CSVDDRVDTEAFF
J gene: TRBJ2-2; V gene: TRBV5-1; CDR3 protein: CASSFNWVVSGRGSVTGELFF
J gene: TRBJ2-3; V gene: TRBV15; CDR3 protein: CATMGEGGNTQYF
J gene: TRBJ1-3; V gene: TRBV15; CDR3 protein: CATNPGQGGGNTIYF
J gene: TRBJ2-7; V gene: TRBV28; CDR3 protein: CASSLGDRGPWQYF